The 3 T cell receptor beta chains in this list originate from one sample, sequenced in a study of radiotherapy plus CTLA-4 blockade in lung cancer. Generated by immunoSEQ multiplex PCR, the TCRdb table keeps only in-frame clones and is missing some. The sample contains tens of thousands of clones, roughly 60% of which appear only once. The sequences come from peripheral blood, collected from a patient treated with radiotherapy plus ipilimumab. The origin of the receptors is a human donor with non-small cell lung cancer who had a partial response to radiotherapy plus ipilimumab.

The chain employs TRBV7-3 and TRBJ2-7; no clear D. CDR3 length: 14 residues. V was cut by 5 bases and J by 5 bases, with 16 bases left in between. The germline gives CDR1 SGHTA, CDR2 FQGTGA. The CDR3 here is CASSQTGSTDEQYF. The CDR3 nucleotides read TGTGCCAGCAGCCAAACCGGGTCCACCGACGAGCAGTACTTC.

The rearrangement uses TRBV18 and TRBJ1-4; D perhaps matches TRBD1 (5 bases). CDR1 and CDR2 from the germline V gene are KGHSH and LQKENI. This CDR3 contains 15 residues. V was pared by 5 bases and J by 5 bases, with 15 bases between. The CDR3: CASSSTAKGNEKLFF. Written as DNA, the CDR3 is TGTGCCAGCTCATCTACAGCAAAGGGGAATGAAAAACTGTTTTTT. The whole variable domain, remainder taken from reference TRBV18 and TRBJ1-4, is NAGVMQNPRHLVRRRGQEARLRCSPMKGHSHVYWYRQLPEEGLKFMVYLQKENIIDESGMPKERFSAEFPKEGPSILRIQQVVRGDSAAYFCASSSTAKGNEKLFFGSGTQLSVL.

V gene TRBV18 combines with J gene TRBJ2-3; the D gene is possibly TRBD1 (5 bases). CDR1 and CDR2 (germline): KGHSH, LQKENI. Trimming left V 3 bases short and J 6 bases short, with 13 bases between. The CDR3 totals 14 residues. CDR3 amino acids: CASSPYDSDDTQYF. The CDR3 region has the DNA TGTGCCAGCTCACCTTATGACAGTGATGATACGCAGTATTTT.